The 21 T cell receptor beta chains reported below all come from one sample, sequenced in a study of T-cell memory formation after mild COVID-19. MiXCR, run by TCRdb on the 5' RACE reads, gives a single entry per CDR3 protein. The sample holds some 31,000 distinct CDR3 sequences, roughly an eighth seen once. Sequencing used PBMCs or a T cell subset sorted from them (not recorded which). These TCRs come from an adult woman who had mild COVID-19 (a few samples of this study predate the infection). Cell type and time point are not known.

This clonotype was found many times. This rearrangement joins TRBV4-3 to TRBJ2-7, with 7 bases identical to TRBD1. Germline lookup yields CDR1 LGHNA and CDR2 YSLEER. This CDR3 is built from 16 residues. With 0 bases clipped from V and 2 bases from J, the junction kept 7 bases outside the gene matches. The CDR3 sequence is CASSQDLDRVPYEQYF. CDR3 coding DNA: TGCGCCAGCAGCCAAGATCTTGACAGGGTGCCCTACGAGCAGTACTTC.

This clonotype came up many times. V is TRBV3-1 and J is TRBJ1-5, with D possibly being TRBD1 (6 bases). The ends were cut back, 1 base at V and 4 bases at J, with 8 bases in the middle. This CDR3 contains 14 residues. CDR1 is LGHDT and CDR2 is YNNKEL in the germline V gene (reference sequence). The CDR3 DNA follows: TGTGCCAGCAGCCAAGTACAGGGAAATCAGCCCCAGCATTTT. Residues: CASSQVQGNQPQHF.

This clonotype was picked up many times. V usage is TRBV11-2 and J usage is TRBJ2-5, with 7 bases identical to TRBD2. Unmatched junction bases numbered 3, after V lost 1 base and J lost 4 bases. This CDR3 region has 14 residues. Germline values: CDR1 SGHAT, CDR2 FQNNGV. Here the CDR3 DNA reads TGTGCCAGCAGCTTAGTGCGGGGGTCAGAGACCCAGTACTTC. It is translated as CASSLVRGSETQYF.

This clonotype was seen at least ten times. The V gene is TRBV9, the J gene TRBJ2-3; D may be TRBD1 or TRBD2 (6 bases each). CDR1 is SGDLS, CDR2 YYNGEE, per germline. The V and J ends lost 2 bases and 2 bases respectively, with 9 bases between them. The CDR3 loop spans 14 amino acids. The CDR3 DNA reads TGTGCCAGCAGCGTGGGGGGCTACACAGATACGCAGTATTTT. This sequence encodes CASSVGGYTDTQYF.

Many counts were recorded for this clonotype. The V and J genes are TRBV4-2 and TRBJ2-3; the D call may be TRBD1 or TRBD2 (5 bases each). Germline values: CDR1 LGHNA, CDR2 YNFKEQ. The CDR3 length is 15 residues. V was shortened by 3 bases and J by 2 bases, with 12 bases between the two germline ends. The CDR3 loop reads CASSQGGGDTDTQYF. In DNA, the CDR3 is TGTGCCAGCAGCCAGGGTGGGGGTGACACAGATACGCAGTATTTT.

At least ten counts were recorded for this clonotype. The V gene is TRBV20-1, the J gene TRBJ1-6; 7 bases align to TRBD1. Unmatched junction bases numbered 13, after V lost 0 bases and J lost 8 bases. Germline CDR1 and CDR2: DFQATT and SNEGSKA (reference sequence). This CDR3 region has 17 residues. CDR3 DNA: TGCAGTGCTAGAGATGGGAGGCAGGGGGGGAGTTATTCACCCCTCCACTTT. Translating gives CSARDGRQGGSYSPLHF.

This clonotype has a count of ten or more. CDR3: CASSLRGSTEAFF. CDR3 DNA: TGTGCCAGCAGTTTAAGGGGGTCCACTGAAGCTTTCTTT. The chain has TRBV27 and TRBJ1-1; a weak D match, TRBD1 (6 bases). Trimming shortened V by 2 bases and J by 4 bases, and 8 bases separated the two germline ends. This CDR3 spans 13 amino acids. Per germline, CDR1 MNHEY and CDR2 SMNVEV (reference sequence).

This clonotype was seen many times. The V call is TRBV5-6, the J call TRBJ1-5; 7 bases fit TRBD1. With 1 base clipped from V and 2 bases from J, the junction kept 6 bases outside the gene matches. CDR1 is SGHDT and CDR2 is YYEEEE in the germline V gene. The CDR3 sequence is 16 residues long. Here the CDR3 DNA reads TGTGCCAGCAGCTTGTCTACAGGGGCTGGCAATCAGCCCCAGCATTTT. Its translation is CASSLSTGAGNQPQHF.

This clonotype was seen ten or more times. The chain is built from TRBV19 and TRBJ2-3; 9 bases match TRBD2. The CDR3 consists of 15 residues. With V trimmed by 5 bases and J by 0 bases, 3 bases remained unmatched. CDR1 is LNHDA, CDR2 SQIVND, per germline (reference sequence). The CDR3 sequence is CASSSLAGSTDTQYF. CDR3 nucleotides: TGTGCCAGTAGTTCCCTAGCGGGAAGCACAGATACGCAGTATTTT.

This clonotype was recorded at least ten times. The chain joins TRBV11-2 to TRBJ2-1; perhaps D is TRBD1 or TRBD2 (5 bases each). The V end was cut by 2 bases, the J end by 8 bases, with 16 bases between. The CDR3 is 15 residues long. Looked up from germline, CDR1 is SGHAT and CDR2 is FQNNGV. The CDR3 sequence: CASSLIGGVGDEQFF. CDR3 in DNA: TGTGCCAGCAGCTTAATTGGGGGAGTGGGCGATGAGCAGTTCTTC.

The sample holds many counts of this clonotype. The chain links TRBV7-2 to TRBJ1-1; the D gene is possibly TRBD1 (6 bases). V was trimmed by 6 bases and J by 1 base, leaving 18 bases between them. Germline V gene sequence: CDR1 SGHTA, CDR2 FQGNSA. This CDR3 is built from 16 residues. CDR3 region: CASRQDSSGANTEAFF. The CDR3 DNA sequence: TGTGCCAGCAGGCAGGACAGTAGCGGGGCGAACACTGAAGCTTTCTTT.

This clonotype was observed at least ten times. The genes are TRBV27 and TRBJ2-3, with 8 bases lining up with TRBD2. Germline trimming cut 5 bases from V and 2 bases from J; bases unmatched to any gene: 6. CDR3 length: 15 amino acids. Per the germline V gene, CDR1 is MNHEY and CDR2 is SMNVEV (reference sequence). Written as DNA, the CDR3 is TGTGCCAGCAGTGACACTAGCGGTATCACAGATACGCAGTATTTT. This codes for CASSDTSGITDTQYF.

Many counts were recorded for this clonotype. The V and J genes are TRBV24-1 and TRBJ2-1; the match to TRBD1 covers 8 bases. CDR1 is KGHDR, CDR2 SFDVKD, per germline. This CDR3 has 14 residues. The junction had 6 bases not matched to a gene; V was cut back by 9 bases and J by 3 bases. The CDR3 DNA sequence: TGTGCCACCTCGGACAGGGAGATCTACAATGAGCAGTTCTTC. Its protein product is CATSDREIYNEQFF.

This clonotype came up many times. The chain couples TRBV19 to TRBJ2-1, with 8 bases lining up with TRBD2. CDR3 length: 13 residues. Germline CDR1 reads LNHDA; CDR2 reads SQIVND (reference sequence). The J segment lost 9 bases and the V segment lost 5 bases, leaving 6 bases of the junction unmatched. The CDR3 DNA is TGTGCCAGTAGTCGCGGGGGGTGGAGTGAGCAGTTCTTC. It is translated as CASSRGGWSEQFF.

This clonotype was counted at least ten times. The chain couples TRBV6-6 to TRBJ2-6; D may be TRBD1 (5 bases). The CDR3 is 16 residues long. CDR1 is MNHNY and CDR2 is SVGAGI in the germline V gene (reference sequence). V was cut by 6 bases and J by 4 bases, with 16 bases left in between. CDR3 amino acids: CASRLLGVSGANVLTF. DNA of the CDR3: TGTGCCAGCAGATTATTAGGGGTGTCAGGGGCCAACGTCCTGACTTTC.

In its sample, this clonotype is medium-sized. J is TRBJ2-1 and V is TRBV12-3 or TRBV12-4; either TRBD1 or TRBD2 may supply D (6 bases each). CDR3 size: 18 residues. The germline V and J ends were trimmed by 8 bases and 0 bases, with 23 bases remaining between them. The CDR3 loop is CASDSFGLGGSSYNEQFF. The DNA of the CDR3 is TGTGCCAGCGACAGTTTCGGTTTAGGGGGGAGCTCCTACAATGAGCAGTTCTTC.

Ten or more counts support this clonotype. The chain carries TRBV7-9 and TRBJ2-7; D not resolved. The ends were cut back, 1 base at V and 5 bases at J, with 3 bases in the middle. The CDR3 is 11 amino acids. The V gene's germline CDR1 is SEHNR and CDR2 FQNEAQ (reference sequence). CDR3: CASSLGNEQYF. The CDR3 DNA reads TGTGCCAGCAGCTTAGGGAACGAGCAGTACTTC.

This clonotype ranks as medium-sized. The chain carries TRBV12-3 or TRBV12-4 and TRBJ1-1; D gene ambiguous. The CDR3 extends over 13 amino acids. Trimming took off 3 bases at V and 4 bases at J, with 9 bases between the two ends. The CDR3 DNA follows: TGTGCCAGCAGTTTTGCGGGGAGCACTGAAGCTTTCTTT. Its translation: CASSFAGSTEAFF.

This chain joins TRBV15 and TRBJ1-5, with a weak D call TRBD1 (6 bases). V shed 3 bases and J shed 4 bases, with 16 bases lying between them. Germline CDR1 is LNHNV and CDR2 is YYDKDF (reference sequence). This CDR3 region has 16 residues. CDR3 in amino acids: CATSSTRGTPNQPQHF. The DNA of the CDR3 is TGTGCCACCAGCAGCACCCGCGGGACACCGAATCAGCCCCAGCATTTT.

Many counts were recorded for this clonotype. The rearrangement joins TRBV11-3 to TRBJ2-4; 9 nucleotides align to TRBD1. The germline V gene has CDR1 SGHNT and CDR2 YENEEA. The CDR3 spans 16 residues. Unmatched junction bases numbered 5, after V lost 5 bases and J lost 0 bases. CDR3 sequence (DNA): TGTGCCAGCAGCCCCGGGACAGGGTCAGCCAAAAACATTCAGTACTTC. It is translated as CASSPGTGSAKNIQYF. Based on the CDR3 plus reference TRBV11-3 and TRBJ2-4, the full variable domain is EAGVVQSPRYKIIEKKQPVAFWCNPISGHNTLYWYLQNLGQGPELLIRYENEEAVDDSQLPKDRFSAERLKGVDSTLKIQPAELGDSAVYLCASSPGTGSAKNIQYFGAGTRLSVL.

Ten or more counts support this clonotype. The CDR3 sequence is CASSSTDGGELFF. CDR3 sequence (DNA): TGTGCCAGCTCATCGACAGATGGCGGGGAGCTGTTTTTT. This chain uses TRBV18 with TRBJ2-2; TRBD1 might be the D (5 bases). The CDR3 is made up of 13 amino acids. Trimming cost V 5 bases and J 7 bases, with 11 bases left between them. Germline CDR1 and CDR2: KGHSH and LQKENI.